This T cell receptor beta chain was documented in a study of blood T cell repertoires in COVID-19. Study background: From the United States, Italy and Spain came samples of acute and convalescent COVID-19.

Profiled with immunoSEQ multiplex PCR; TCRdb holds only in-frame clones, not every one. The sample lists some 240,000 clones, around 82% occurring once. This clone has just one count. The CDR3 has 13 amino acids. Between the trimmed V and J ends, which lost 7 bases and 5 bases, there was a span of 12 bases. The germline V gene encodes CDR1 SGHTA and CDR2 FQGNSA. Sequenced sample: PBMCs or T cells enriched from blood (not recorded which). The TCR sequence derives from a man aged 45-65 years who had recovered from COVID-19. The rearrangement uses TRBV7-2 and TRBJ2-1; D call uncertain. In nucleotides, the CDR3 is TGTGCCAGCAAGTCGACTGCCAACAATGAGCAGTTCTTC. Translation: CASKSTANNEQFF.